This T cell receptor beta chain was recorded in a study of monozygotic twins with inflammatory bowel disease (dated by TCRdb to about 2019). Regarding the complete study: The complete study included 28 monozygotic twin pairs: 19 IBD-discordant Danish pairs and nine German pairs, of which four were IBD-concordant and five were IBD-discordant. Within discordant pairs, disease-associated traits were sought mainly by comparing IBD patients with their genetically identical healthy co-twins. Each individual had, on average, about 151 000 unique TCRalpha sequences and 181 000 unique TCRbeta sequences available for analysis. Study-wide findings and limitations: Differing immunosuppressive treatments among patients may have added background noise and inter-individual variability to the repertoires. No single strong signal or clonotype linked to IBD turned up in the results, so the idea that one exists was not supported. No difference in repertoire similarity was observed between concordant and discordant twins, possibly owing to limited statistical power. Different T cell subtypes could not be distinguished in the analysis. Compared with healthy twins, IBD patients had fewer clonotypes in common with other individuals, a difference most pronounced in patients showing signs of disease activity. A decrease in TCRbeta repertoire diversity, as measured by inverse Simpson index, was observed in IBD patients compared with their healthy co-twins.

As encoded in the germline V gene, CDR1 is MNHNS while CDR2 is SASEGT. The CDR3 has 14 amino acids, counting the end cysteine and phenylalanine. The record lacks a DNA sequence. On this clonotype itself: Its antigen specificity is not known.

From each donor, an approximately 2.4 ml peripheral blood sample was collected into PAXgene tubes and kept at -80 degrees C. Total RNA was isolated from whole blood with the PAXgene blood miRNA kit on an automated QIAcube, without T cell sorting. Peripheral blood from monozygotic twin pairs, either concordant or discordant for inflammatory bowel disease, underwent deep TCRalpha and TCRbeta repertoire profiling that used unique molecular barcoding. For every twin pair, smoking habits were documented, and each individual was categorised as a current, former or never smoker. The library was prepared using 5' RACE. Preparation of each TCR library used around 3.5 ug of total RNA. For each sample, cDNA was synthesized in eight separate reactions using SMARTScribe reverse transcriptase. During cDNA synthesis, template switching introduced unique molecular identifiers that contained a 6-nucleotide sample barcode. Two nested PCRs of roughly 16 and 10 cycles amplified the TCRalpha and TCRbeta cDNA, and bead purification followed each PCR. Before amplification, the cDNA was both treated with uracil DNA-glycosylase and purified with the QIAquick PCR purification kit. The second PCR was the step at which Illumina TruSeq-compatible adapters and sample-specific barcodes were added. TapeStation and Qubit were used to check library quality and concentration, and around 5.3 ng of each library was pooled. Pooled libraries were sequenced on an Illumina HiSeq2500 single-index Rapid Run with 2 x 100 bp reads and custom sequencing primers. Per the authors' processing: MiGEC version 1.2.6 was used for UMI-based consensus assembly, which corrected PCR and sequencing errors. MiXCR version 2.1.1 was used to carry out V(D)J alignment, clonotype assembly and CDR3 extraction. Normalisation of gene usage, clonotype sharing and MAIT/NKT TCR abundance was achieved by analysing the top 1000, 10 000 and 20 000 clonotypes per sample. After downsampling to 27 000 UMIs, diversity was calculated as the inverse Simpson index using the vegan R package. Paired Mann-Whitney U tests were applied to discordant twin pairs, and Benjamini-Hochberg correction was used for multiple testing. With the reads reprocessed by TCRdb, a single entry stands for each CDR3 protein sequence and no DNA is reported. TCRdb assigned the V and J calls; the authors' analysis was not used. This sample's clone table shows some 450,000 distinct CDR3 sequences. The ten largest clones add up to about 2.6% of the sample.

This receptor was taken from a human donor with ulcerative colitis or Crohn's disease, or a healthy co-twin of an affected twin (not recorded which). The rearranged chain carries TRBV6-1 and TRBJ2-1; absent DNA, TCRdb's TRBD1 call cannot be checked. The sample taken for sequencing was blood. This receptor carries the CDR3 CASMDRIDYNEQFF.